Listed below are T cell receptor beta chains from one sample, sequenced in a study of Ad26.COV2.S vaccination and SARS-CoV-2 variants. Profiling relied on immunoSEQ multiplex PCR, and the TCRdb table lists in-frame clones only, not all of them. The repertoire holds over 110,000 clones, with approximately 90% as singletons. Sequenced here: peripheral blood, sampled after recovery from COVID-19. The receptors derive from a human donor who had recovered from COVID-19. Each CDR3 is given with its conserved first and last residue. A D gene is named only where the DNA matches it firmly. Clone size appears in some rows only: once, few, many, or a class for an expanded clone.

>TRBV15|TRBJ2-7|.|TRBD1
TGTGCCACCAGCACCCGACAGGGGAGCTCCTACGAGCAGTACTTC
CATSTRQGSSYEQYF
>TRBV5-5|TRBJ1-2|.|TRBD1
TGTGCCAGCAGCTTTCGGCAGGGGGCGGGTGGCTACACCTTC
CASSFRQGAGGYTF
>TRBV18|TRBJ2-7|.|TRBD1
TGTGCCAGCTCACCAATGGGACAGGGCCACGAGCAGTACTTC
CASSPMGQGHEQYF
>TRBV9|TRBJ1-5|.|.
TGTGCCAGCAGCCCTAGCGGTAGCAATCAGCCCCAGCATTTT
CASSPSGSNQPQHF
>TRBV6-1|TRBJ2-7|.|.
TGTGCCAGCAGTGAAGGGGGGGCGGCAGCCTACGAGCAGTACTTC
CASSEGGAAAYEQYF
>TRBV19|TRBJ2-1|.|TRBD1
TGTGCCAGTAGACCCCCGGGACAGAGCTTCAATGAGCAGTTCTTC
CASRPPGQSFNEQFF
>TRBV12-3/TRBV12-4|TRBJ2-7|.|TRBD1
TGTGCCACCTCGAGGAACAGGGGGCGCGAGCAGTACTTC
CATSRNRGREQYF
>TRBV28|TRBJ2-6|few|TRBD1
TGTGCCAGCAGCTCGACAGGGCGCGATGGAGGGGCCAACGTCCTGACTTTC
CASSSTGRDGGANVLTF
>TRBV24-1|TRBJ2-2|.|TRBD1
TGTGCCACCAGTGACCCGTTCGGGGACAGGGAGGCCGGGGAGCTGTTTTTT
CATSDPFGDREAGELFF
>TRBV7-8|TRBJ1-5|few|.
TGTGCCAGCTCCCCTCGGCTGGAGGGCAATCAGCCCCAGCATTTT
CASSPRLEGNQPQHF
>TRBV19|TRBJ2-2|.|TRBD2
TGTGCCAGTAGTTCTAGCGGGAACACCGGGGAGCTGTTTTTT
CASSSSGNTGELFF
>TRBV30|TRBJ2-5|.|TRBD2
TGTGCCTGGGATAGCGGGACACCTCAAGAGACCCAGTACTTC
CAWDSGTPQETQYF
>TRBV4-3|TRBJ1-2|once|.
TGCGCCAGCAGCCAAGATCTGGGACACGAGTGGTATGGCTACACCTTC
CASSQDLGHEWYGYTF
>TRBV29-1|TRBJ1-1|once|TRBD1
TGCAGCGCCTACAGGGGCACCTACACTGAAGCTTTCTTT
CSAYRGTYTEAFF
>TRBV28|TRBJ2-3|.|.
TGTGCCAGCAGGGACTCCGGGACTTACCGCACAGATACGCAGTATTTT
CASRDSGTYRTDTQYF
>TRBV19|TRBJ2-7|.|.
TGTGCCAGTAGTATAGCCCTTCACTACGAGCAGTACTTC
CASSIALHYEQYF